This T cell receptor (beta chain) comes out of a study of T cells expressing NK-cell markers. TCRdb reworked the 5' RACE reads into one entry per CDR3 protein, no DNA. This sample's table has about 440,000 distinct CDR3 sequences. The CDR3 has 12 residues. Germline V gene lookup returns CDR1 SEHNR and CDR2 FQNEAQ (reference sequence). V is TRBV7-9 and J is TRBJ2-7; lacking DNA, the TRBD1 call made by TCRdb goes unchecked. The receptor was isolated from a woman aged 18-70 years in good health. Sequencing was done on a sample of blood T cells: a sorted CD56 or NKG2C T cell subset, CD4+ or CD8+ T cells, or bulk PBMC T cells (not recorded which). This CDR3 reads CASGQGAYEQYF.